This entry concerns a single T cell receptor (beta chain). Its specificity is not known. The record originates from a study of early T cells in non-severe SARS-CoV-2 infection. Study-wide points: Matching with VDJdb favored anti-spike CD8 responses (missing private and CD4 specificities).

Unique molecular identifiers tagged individual cDNA molecules. TCRdb processed the 5' RACE reads anew with MiXCR; each CDR3 protein has one entry. The table lists roughly 40,000 distinct CDR3 sequences, 6% to 6.5% of them singletons, with roughly an eighth in the top ten. This CDR3 has 16 amino acids. Germline V gives CDR1 LGHDT, CDR2 YNNKEL (reference sequence). Trimming took off 1 base at V and 9 bases at J, with 19 bases between the two ends. The sequence was obtained from an adult who was a healthcare worker with PCR-confirmed SARS-CoV-2 infection or an uninfected control (not recorded which). The sample comprised whole blood. The rearrangement uses TRBV3-1 and TRBJ2-1; D is tentatively TRBD1 or TRBD2 (6 bases each). In DNA, the CDR3 is TGTGCCAGCAGCCAAGGAGGAATAGGGGGGTATGGTGAGCAGTTCTTC. Translated, it gives CASSQGGIGGYGEQFF.